The 30 T cell receptor beta chains below all came from one sample that was sequenced in a study of cytomegalovirus exposure and HLA in healthy donors. The PCR had 60 Vbeta and 13 Jbeta primers. Method: immunoSEQ multiplex PCR; TCRdb's copy keeps in-frame clones and lacks some. This sample's clone table lists approximately 110,000 clones. The sequenced sample was PBMCs. All receptors come from a man aged 50-59 years in good health and CMV-seronegative.

The chain links TRBV5-1 to TRBJ1-1; the match to TRBD1 covers 11 bases. The CDR3 totals 14 residues. CDR1 is SGHRS and CDR2 is YFSETQ in the germline V gene. The V gene end was trimmed by 4 bases and the J gene end by 10 bases; junction bases not matched to a gene: 9. In DNA, the CDR3 is TGCGCCAGCAGCGGGAAAGGGACAGGGGGGTCAGCTTTCTTT. Translating gives CASSGKGTGGSAFF.

The chain combines TRBV6-1 with TRBJ1-5; D is uncertain. Trimming cost V 4 bases and J 3 bases, with 4 bases left between them. Germline V gene data show CDR1 as MNHNS and CDR2 as SASEGT. The CDR3 has 12 amino acids. DNA for the CDR3: TGTGCCAGCAGTGGAGACAATCAGCCCCAGCATTTT. It encodes CASSGDNQPQHF.

The J gene is TRBJ2-5, the V gene TRBV18; D not resolved. The CDR3 is 12 amino acids. Trimming removed 0 bases at V and 4 bases at J, with 3 bases between. CDR1 is KGHSH and CDR2 is LQKENI in the germline V gene. The CDR3 sequence is CASSPPLETQYF. CDR3 DNA sequence: TGTGCCAGCTCACCACCTCTAGAGACCCAGTACTTC.

The chain has TRBV5-1 and TRBJ2-5; 8 positions agree with TRBD1. The V gene's germline CDR1 is SGHRS and CDR2 YFSETQ. The V gene end was trimmed by 7 bases and the J gene end by 5 bases; junction bases not matched to a gene: 7. The CDR3 has 13 residues. The CDR3 loop reads CASRQGIEETQYF. The CDR3 DNA follows: TGCGCCAGCCGACAGGGGATCGAGGAGACCCAGTACTTC.

The chain combines TRBV6-5 with TRBJ1-1; a weak D match, TRBD1 (5 bases). This CDR3 is built from 14 residues. The germline gives CDR1 MNHEY, CDR2 SVGAGI. V dropped 10 bases and J dropped 7 bases, with 22 bases sitting between them. The CDR3 DNA reads as TGTGCCACCTGGCGGGGGACCCTTTTATTTGAAGCTTTCTTT. It translates to CATWRGTLLFEAFF.

The chain uses TRBV6-1 and TRBJ2-3, with 8 bases that match TRBD2. CDR1 and CDR2 from the germline V gene are MNHNS and SASEGT. The CDR3 runs to 15 residues. The V gene end was trimmed by 6 bases and the J gene end by 0 bases; junction bases not matched to a gene: 5. The CDR3: CASSFSGVSTDTQYF. The CDR3 DNA reads TGTGCCAGCAGCTTTAGCGGGGTTAGCACAGATACGCAGTATTTT.

V gene TRBV9 combines with J gene TRBJ1-2; no clear D. This CDR3 has 12 residues. The germline V gene has CDR1 SGDLS and CDR2 YYNGEE. Trimming left V 9 bases short and J 7 bases short, with 16 bases between. The CDR3 nucleotides are TGTGCCACCCATAGTCACGTCTCTGGCTACACCTTC. This encodes CATHSHVSGYTF.

With respect to this clone: One junction end disagrees with the germline gene, perhaps due to a read error. As DNA, the CDR3 is TGTGCCAGCAGCGCCGGCCTAGTCTGGAACTTC. Translation gives CASSAGLVWNF. The chain carries TRBV27 and TRBJ2-7; the D is unclear. The CDR3 runs to 11 residues. Germline V gives CDR1 MNHEY, CDR2 SMNVEV (reference sequence).

V is TRBV5-1 and J is TRBJ2-5; TRBD1 is a possible D gene (6 bases). This CDR3 has 13 residues. Germline lookup yields CDR1 SGHRS and CDR2 YFSETQ. V was clipped by 2 bases and J by 5 bases, with 10 bases between them. The CDR3 spells CASSLEGGETQYF. CDR3 DNA: TGCGCCAGCAGCTTAGAAGGGGGTGAGACCCAGTACTTC.

The V gene is TRBV5-4, the J gene TRBJ1-1, with TRBD1 matching over 9 bases. J was trimmed by 3 bases and V by 0 bases; bases with no gene match: 9. This CDR3 spans 17 amino acids. Germline V gene sequence: CDR1 SGHNT, CDR2 YYREEE (reference sequence). CDR3 in DNA: TGTGCCAGCAGCTTGGGTAACAGGGGGCGCTTAGACACTGAAGCTTTCTTT. Its translation: CASSLGNRGRLDTEAFF.

The genes are TRBV27 and TRBJ2-7, with D possibly matching TRBD1 (6 bases). The CDR3 length is 15 residues. The germline V and J ends were trimmed by 3 bases and 1 base, with 13 bases remaining between them. Per the germline V gene, CDR1 is MNHEY and CDR2 is SMNVEV (reference sequence). CDR3 residues: CASSFSGVGSYEQYF. The CDR3 nucleotides read TGTGCCAGCAGTTTTTCAGGGGTGGGTTCCTACGAGCAGTACTTC.

DNA of the CDR3: TGCGCCAGCAGCCACCGGTTGGGGACAGGGGGCGATGGCTACACCTTC. Protein: CASSHRLGTGGDGYTF. The gene calls are TRBV4-3 and TRBJ1-2; 12 nucleotides agree with TRBD1. The CDR3 extends over 16 amino acids. Trimming took 3 bases from V and 6 from J; bases not matched to a gene: 8. CDR1 LGHNA and CDR2 YSLEER come from the germline V gene.

The J gene is TRBJ2-3, the V gene TRBV7-2; 13 bases map to TRBD2. This CDR3 is built from 15 residues. In germline, CDR1 is SGHTA, CDR2 FQGNSA. V dropped 3 bases and J dropped 6; count of bases not matched to a gene: 3. The CDR3 is CASSLGLAGWDTQYF. The CDR3 DNA reads TGTGCCAGCAGCTTGGGACTAGCGGGGTGGGATACGCAGTATTTT. The entire variable domain, with the rest obtained from reference TRBV7-2 and TRBJ2-3, is as follows: GAGVSQSPSNKVTEKGKDVELRCDPISGHTALYWYRQSLGQGLEFLIYFQGNSAPDKSGLPSDRFSAERTGGSVSTLTIQRTQQEDSAVYLCASSLGLAGWDTQYFGPGTRLTVL.

The V call is TRBV9, the J call TRBJ1-2; D call uncertain. This CDR3 is 13 amino acids long. Germline V gene data show CDR1 as SGDLS and CDR2 as YYNGEE. The V end lost 3 bases, the J end lost 7 bases, and 13 bases lay between the germline ends. The CDR3 sequence: CASSGTLESGYTF. CDR3 nucleotides: TGTGCCAGCAGCGGCACCCTGGAGTCTGGCTACACCTTC.

CDR3: CASSTGALNTEAFF. CDR3 DNA sequence: TGTGCCAGCAGTACAGGGGCGTTGAACACTGAAGCTTTCTTT. V gene TRBV6-5 combines with J gene TRBJ1-1; 7 positions match TRBD1. J lost 0 bases, V lost 5 bases, and 3 bases had no gene match. The germline CDR1 and CDR2 sequences are MNHEY and SVGAGI. The CDR3 covers 14 residues.

This chain joins TRBV25-1 and TRBJ1-3; 9 bases line up with TRBD1. CDR3 length: 17 amino acids. Unmatched junction bases numbered 10, after V lost 4 bases and J lost 3 bases. CDR1 MGHDK and CDR2 SYGVNS come from the germline V gene. The CDR3 is CASSAAPGQGSGNTIYF. The CDR3, as DNA: TGTGCCAGCAGTGCTGCCCCGGGACAGGGTAGTGGAAACACCATATATTTT. Full variable domain (missing parts from reference TRBV25-1 and TRBJ1-3): EADIYQTPRYLVIGTGKKITLECSQTMGHDKMYWYQQDPGMELHLIHYSYGVNSTEKGDLSSESTVSRIRTEHFPLTLESARPSHTSQYLCASSAAPGQGSGNTIYFGEGSWLTVV.

J is TRBJ2-5 and V is TRBV18, with TRBD1 matching 8 bases. V shed 3 bases and J 5 bases; nucleotides not matched to a gene: 5. This CDR3 region has 14 residues. Germline CDR1 reads KGHSH; CDR2 reads LQKENI. This CDR3 reads CASSPDRAGETQYF. CDR3 nucleotide sequence: TGTGCCAGCTCACCGGACAGGGCCGGGGAGACCCAGTACTTC.

The rearrangement joins TRBV19 to TRBJ1-4; 8 positions agree with TRBD1. This CDR3 region has 16 residues. The trim removed 7 bases at V and 3 bases at J, leaving 10 bases unmatched. From germline, CDR1 is LNHDA and CDR2 SQIVND (reference sequence). Here the CDR3 reads CASNNINRGSNEKLFF. The DNA of the CDR3 is TGTGCCAGTAACAACATCAACAGGGGGTCTAATGAAAAACTGTTTTTT.

The V and J genes are TRBV11-2 and TRBJ2-2; 8 nucleotides agree with TRBD2. V was pared by 5 bases and J by 4 bases, with 9 bases of the junction left unmatched. The CDR3 contains 16 residues. Germline assignment: CDR1 SGHAT and CDR2 FQNNGV. CDR3 sequence reads: CASSRARGGTTGELFF. CDR3 DNA sequence: TGTGCCAGCAGCAGGGCTCGCGGGGGGACCACCGGGGAGCTGTTTTTT. Filled out from reference TRBV11-2 and TRBJ2-2, the complete variable domain reads EAGVAQSPRYKIIEKRQSVAFWCNPISGHATLYWYQQILGQGPKLLIQFQNNGVVDDSQLPKDRFSAERLKGVDSTLKIQPAKLEDSAVYLCASSRARGGTTGELFFGEGSRLTVL.

The chain recombines TRBV19 with TRBJ2-7; weak D call: TRBD1 (6 bases). Per germline, CDR1 LNHDA and CDR2 SQIVND (reference sequence). The V end lost 6 bases, the J end lost 2 bases, and 14 bases lay between the germline ends. This CDR3 has 14 amino acids. The CDR3 nucleotides are TGTGCCAGTAGCCGGGACACGCTGACCTACGAGCAGTACTTC. Translated, it gives CASSRDTLTYEQYF.

This chain joins TRBV5-4 and TRBJ2-3; D may be TRBD2 (6 bases). Germline CDR1 is SGHNT and CDR2 is YYREEE (reference sequence). The CDR3 contains 15 residues. V gave up 0 bases and J gave up 8 bases, with 16 bases separating them. This CDR3 is CASSLGKGTGSTQYF. Written as DNA, the CDR3 is TGTGCCAGCAGCTTGGGTAAAGGAACCGGGAGTACGCAGTATTTT.

The V call is TRBV6-5, the J call TRBJ1-2, with no clear D. Trimming left V 5 bases short and J 7 bases short, with 14 bases between. This CDR3 is 13 amino acids long. Germline V gene sequence: CDR1 MNHEY, CDR2 SVGAGI. The CDR3 spells CASSPDPGGGYTF. The CDR3 DNA follows: TGTGCCAGCAGTCCGGACCCTGGAGGTGGCTACACCTTC.

The chain carries TRBV15 and TRBJ2-7; possible D gene TRBD1, 8 bases. The CDR3 contains 13 residues. V was clipped by 5 bases and J by 4 bases, with 12 bases between them. Germline assignment: CDR1 LNHNV and CDR2 YYDKDF (reference sequence). The CDR3 protein is CATSYRGGYEQYF. CDR3 coding DNA: TGTGCCACCAGCTACAGGGGGGGTTACGAGCAGTACTTC.

The V call is TRBV18, the J call TRBJ1-1; 8 bases align to TRBD1. J gave up 3 bases and V 3 bases, and 9 bases lay outside the gene matches. Looked up from germline, CDR1 is KGHSH and CDR2 is LQKENI. The CDR3 has 16 residues. CDR3 amino acids: CASSPRAGGFDTEAFF. Here the CDR3 DNA reads TGTGCCAGCTCACCCCGAGCAGGGGGCTTTGACACTGAAGCTTTCTTT.

The chain carries TRBV7-9 and TRBJ2-4, with a weak D call TRBD2 (6 bases). V was clipped by 1 base and J by 7 bases, with 11 bases between them. The germline V gene has CDR1 SEHNR and CDR2 FQNEAQ (reference sequence). This CDR3 has 14 residues. The CDR3 sequence: CASSLEGGLNIQYF. The CDR3 DNA follows: TGTGCCAGCAGCTTAGAAGGAGGGCTGAACATTCAGTACTTC.

The chain combines TRBV18 with TRBJ2-7; 7 positions match TRBD1. The CDR3 contains 14 residues. Germline V gene sequence: CDR1 KGHSH, CDR2 LQKENI. J gave up 3 bases and V 1 base, and 3 bases lay outside the gene matches. CDR3 DNA sequence: TGTGCCAGCTCACCACTCGGACAGGACTACGAGCAGTACTTC. Its translation: CASSPLGQDYEQYF.

CDR3 DNA sequence: TGTGCCAGCAGCTTAGAACAGGCCTACAATGAGCAGTTCTTC. It codes for CASSLEQAYNEQFF. The gene calls are TRBV7-9 and TRBJ2-1; maybe TRBD1 (5 bases). Germline values: CDR1 SEHNR, CDR2 FQNEAQ (reference sequence). The CDR3 spans 14 residues. Trimming cost V 1 base and J 2 bases, with 6 bases left between them.

The J gene is TRBJ1-3, the V gene TRBV18; maybe TRBD1 (5 bases). CDR1 is KGHSH and CDR2 is LQKENI in the germline V gene. The V gene lost 9 bases and the J gene lost 1 base, with 10 bases spanning the gap. The CDR3 has 13 residues. DNA of the CDR3: TGTGCCAGTCGACAGAATTCTGGAAACACCATATATTTT. This codes for CASRQNSGNTIYF.

The chain's CDR3 is CASKLGRSGGYTF. CDR3 sequence (DNA): TGTGCCAGCAAACTTGGAAGGAGTGGTGGCTACACCTTC. The chain carries TRBV6-5 and TRBJ1-2, with no clear D. The V gene's germline CDR1 is MNHEY and CDR2 SVGAGI. Deletions cut 7 bases from V and 7 bases from J, with 16 bases between. This CDR3 is built from 13 residues.

The CDR3 nucleotides read TGTGCCAGCAGTGGGGGGGACAGGTACGAGCAGTACTTC. It translates to CASSGGDRYEQYF. The rearrangement joins TRBV2 to TRBJ2-7, with TRBD1 matching over 8 bases. The CDR3 has 13 amino acids. V dropped 4 bases and J dropped 4; count of bases not matched to a gene: 3. CDR1 and CDR2 from the germline V gene are SNHLY and FYNNEI.